This note documents a single T cell receptor (beta chain) sequence. The data derive from a study of blood T cell repertoires in COVID-19. Study-wide background: PBMCs, B-cell-depleted T cells, or T cells were the source of the cDNA or gDNA that made up the material.

In the original workflow: From reference gene primer amplification, estimates of nucleated cell counts were derived. Profiled with immunoSEQ multiplex PCR; TCRdb holds only in-frame clones, not every one. V and J calls and clone size are as listed in that table; D and trimming were resolved from the DNA. The table shows around 100,000 clones, with about 85% occurring only once. The junction had 9 bases not matched to a gene; V was cut back by 0 bases and J by 2 bases. Germline CDR1 reads SGHNT; CDR2 reads YYREEE (reference sequence). The CDR3 totals 18 residues. The receptor was derived from a human donor in a cohort sampled during active COVID-19. J is TRBJ2-1 and V is TRBV5-4; 9 nucleotides agree with TRBD2. Sequenced material: peripheral blood. CDR3 amino acids: CASSLVAGGPSTYNEQFF. As DNA, the CDR3 is TGTGCCAGCAGCTTGGTGGCGGGGGGGCCATCTACCTACAATGAGCAGTTCTTC. The whole variable domain, remainder taken from reference TRBV5-4 and TRBJ2-1, is ETGVTQSPTHLIKTRGQQVTLRCSSQSGHNTVSWYQQALGQGPQFIFQYYREEENGRGNFPPRFSGLQFPNYSSELNVNALELDDSALYLCASSLVAGGPSTYNEQFFGPGTRLTVL.